This T cell receptor (beta chain) is from a study of T cell repertoires in ileal Crohn's disease. Whole-study results and caveats: Active smokers at surgery had more clonal expansions than non-smokers. Every patient over 26.8% clonality showed endoscopic recurrence.

CDR1 and CDR2 (germline): SEHNR, FQNEAQ (reference sequence). This CDR3 has 13 amino acids. The V end was cut by 5 bases, the J end by 8 bases, with 15 bases between. Stated time point: neoterminal ileum biopsy at postoperative endoscopy, about 6 months after surgery. This clone ranks as large. Its cognate antigen is unknown. Per sample, roughly 500 nanograms of biopsy DNA were TCRB immunosequenced. Clones were read by immunoSEQ multiplex PCR, and TCRdb kept only the in-frame ones, dropping some. The data contain under 12,000 clones, approximately 79% of them singletons. This TCR was recovered from an adult with Crohn's disease. The V gene is TRBV7-9, the J gene TRBJ1-2; the D gene is possibly TRBD1 (5 bases). What was sequenced was ileal tissue. The CDR3 loop reads CASSHDSLRGYTF. The CDR3 DNA sequence: TGTGCCAGCAGCCATGACAGCTTGCGGGGCTACACCTTC.